The present entry profiles one T cell receptor (beta chain) with its context. This CDR3 region has 16 residues. V lost 3 bases and J lost 3; bases outside the gene matches: 5. In germline, CDR1 is SGDLS, CDR2 YYNGEE. Each CDR3 protein gets one entry after TCRdb re-called the reads with MiXCR. The table records roughly 300,000 distinct CDR3 sequences, over 7.5% of them present only once. This sample was taken from a study of T cell repertoires in cytomegalovirus infection. Whole-study context: Both CMV infection and a matching HLA type were indicated by public TCR beta signatures.

This receptor was taken from a human donor in good health (CMV status not recorded). Some clones in this sample may be carry-over from other donors' samples. Sequences were obtained from PBMCs. The chain recombines TRBV9 with TRBJ1-4; TRBD1 agrees at 10 bases. CDR3 DNA sequence: TGTGCCAGCAGCGATGGGACAGGGGCGCCTAATGAAAAACTGTTTTTT. Translating gives CASSDGTGAPNEKLFF.